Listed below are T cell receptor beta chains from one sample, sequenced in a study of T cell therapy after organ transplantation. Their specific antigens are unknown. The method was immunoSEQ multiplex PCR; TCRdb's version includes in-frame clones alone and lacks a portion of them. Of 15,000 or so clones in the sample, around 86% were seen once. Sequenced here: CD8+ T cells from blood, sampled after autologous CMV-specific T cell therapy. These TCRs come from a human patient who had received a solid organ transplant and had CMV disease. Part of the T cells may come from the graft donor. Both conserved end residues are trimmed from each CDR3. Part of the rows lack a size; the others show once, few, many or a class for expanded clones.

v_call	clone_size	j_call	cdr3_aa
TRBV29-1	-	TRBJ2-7	SVGQGQIYEQY
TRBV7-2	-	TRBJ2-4	ASSEVLLAKNIQY
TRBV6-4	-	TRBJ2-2	ASSDSRRSGDTGELF
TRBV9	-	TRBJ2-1	ASSKGPGQENEQF
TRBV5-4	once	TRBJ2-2	ASSVDSGGELF
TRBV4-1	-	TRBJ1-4	ASSQDQAREAATNEKLF
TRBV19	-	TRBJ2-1	ASSIGPLEHNEQF
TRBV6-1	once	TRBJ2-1	ASSARENEQF
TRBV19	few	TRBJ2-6	ASSPGWSSGANVLT
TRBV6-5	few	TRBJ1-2	ASAKEGGYT
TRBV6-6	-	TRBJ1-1	ASSPLWGARTEAF